This T cell receptor (beta chain) was retrieved from a study of T cells expressing NK-cell markers. On the study more broadly: Sequencing of TCR beta repertoires drew on sorted CD3+CD56+NKG2C+, CD3+CD56+NKG2C- and CD3+CD56-NKG2C+ T cells.

In germline, CDR1 is MNHEY, CDR2 SVGAGI. This CDR3 is built from 18 residues. Findings and caveats of the study: Dominant NKG2C+ clonotypes accounted for roughly 1.0-8% of CD8+ T cells in six donors.

For each CDR3 protein, TCRdb gives one entry from its re-call of the 5' RACE reads, without DNA. Its table records about 550,000 distinct CDR3 sequences. A remark on this clonotype: The antigen is undetermined.

The chain has TRBV6-5 and TRBJ2-3; TCRdb outputs TRBD2, but without DNA this stays unchecked. This sequence was found in a man younger than 30 in good health. Material: blood T cells: a sorted CD56 or NKG2C T cell subset, CD4+ or CD8+ T cells, or bulk PBMC T cells (not recorded which). This chain's CDR3 is CASRRSLAREGRADTQYF.